This TCR beta chain was documented in a study of neoadjuvant anti-PD-1 for oral cavity cancer. Study in general: Nivolumab at 3 mg/kg was mostly given biweekly, three to four doses, pre-surgery. Around day 43, patients without progression received a fourth nivolumab dose before surgery.

Time point: after neoadjuvant nivolumab, at surgical resection. Study-level results: PBMC Gini-index clonality exceeded responders' in non-responders post-nivolumab.

About this clone: The antigen remains undetermined.

CDR3 length: 14 amino acids. Per germline, CDR1 LNHDA and CDR2 SQIVND (reference sequence). V lost 6 bases and J lost 3; bases outside the gene matches: 4. Most PBMC samples had 480 ng input DNA in six replicates. The data were produced by immunoSEQ multiplex PCR, yet TCRdb's version contains in-frame clones alone and is incomplete. The table shows approximately 42,000 clones, with about three quarters occurring only once. The chain is built from TRBV19 and TRBJ2-3; 9 bases line up with TRBD1. The receptor's source is a person between 35 and 79 years old with oral cavity squamous cell carcinoma. The sequencing here drew on PBMCs, taken after nivolumab (anti-PD-1) treatment. The CDR3 here is CASRDRGSTDTQYF. The CDR3 nucleotides are TGTGCCAGTAGGGACAGGGGTTCGACAGATACGCAGTATTTT.